This TCR beta chain was recorded in a study of identical twins. Regarding the study as a whole: Cord blood beta clonotypes present at high abundance carried fewer insertions; no such pattern appeared in memory repertoires.

From the 5' RACE reads, TCRdb called clonotypes with MiXCR, one entry per CDR3 protein. The profile shows roughly 350,000 distinct CDR3 sequences, roughly 9% of them singletons. This CDR3 is built from 14 residues. Trimming shortened V by 4 bases and J by 3 bases, and 12 bases separated the two germline ends. CDR1 is LGHDT, CDR2 YNNKEL, per germline (reference sequence). This clonotype was seen a handful of times. Its target is not known. The source of this sequence is a woman between 50 and 59 years old in good health. J is TRBJ1-1 and V is TRBV3-1; D is unclear. Sequencing was carried out using naive T cells sorted from blood. The CDR3 sequence: CASSLYQEDTEAFF. The CDR3, as DNA: TGTGCCAGCAGCCTTTATCAGGAGGACACTGAAGCTTTCTTT.